Listed here are 25 T cell receptor beta chains from one sample, sequenced in a study of regulatory T cells in long-lasting Graves disease (dated by TCRdb to the early 2020s). Receptor libraries were prepared by multiplex PCR. These reads were obtained on an Illumina HiSeq 4000. TCR beta libraries were built with iRepertoire HTBI primers and Arm-PCR amplification of CDR3 regions. Clones were called with MiXCR by TCRdb after fastp trimmed the public reads at Q25, and only in-frame beta chains were retained. Each CDR3 protein gets just one entry, which takes the most common genes and DNA from the rows behind it. The sample includes some 500,000 distinct CDR3 sequences, with more than 15% observed a single time. The biggest ten clones account for 20% to 30% of the sample. The time point label of this sample denotes: newly diagnosed GD, antithyroid drugs for less than 3 months. RNA was extracted from PBMCs in TRIzol for both TCR sequencing and RNA sequencing.

The sample also formed part of further work on T cells in Graves' hyperthyroidism and ophthalmopathy.

The material was peripheral blood mononuclear cells (PBMCs), obtained at new diagnosis, from a patient treated with antithyroid drugs. The receptors stem from a woman between 40 and 65 years old with Graves disease. Donor details come from another sample of the same person, matched by shared clones.

This clonotype has ten or more counts. The chain links TRBV5-1 to TRBJ1-1, with D maybe TRBD1 (5 bases). V was shortened by 3 bases and J by 1 base, with 13 bases between the two germline ends. Germline loops: CDR1 SGHRS, CDR2 YFSETQ. There are 15 residues in the CDR3. This CDR3 is CASSSTGTGNTEAFF. CDR3 nucleotides: TGCGCCAGCAGCTCGACCGGGACGGGGAACACTGAAGCTTTCTTT.

At least ten counts were recorded for this clonotype. The rearrangement uses TRBV20-1 and TRBJ2-5, with 10 bases matching TRBD2. CDR1 is DFQATT and CDR2 is SNEGSKA in the germline V gene (reference sequence). The CDR3 contains 15 residues. The junction had 7 bases not matched to a gene; V was cut back by 3 bases and J by 3 bases. CDR3 DNA sequence: TGCAGTGCTAGGCCACTAGCGGGGAGGAAAGAGACCCAGTACTTC. It specifies CSARPLAGRKETQYF.

The V gene is TRBV19, the J gene TRBJ1-5; D call uncertain. V was trimmed by 9 bases and J by 2 bases, leaving 20 bases between them. Germline CDR1 reads LNHDA; CDR2 reads SQIVND (reference sequence). This CDR3 comprises 16 residues. Here the CDR3 reads CASRADRTMGNQPQHF. CDR3 sequence (DNA): TGTGCCAGCCGGGCGGATAGGACGATGGGCAATCAGCCCCAGCATTTT.

This clonotype was observed a few times. The gene calls are TRBV28 and TRBJ1-5; no definite D call. Germline values: CDR1 MDHEN, CDR2 SYDVKM. Trimming took 8 bases from V and 11 from J, leaving 19 bases between them. The CDR3 spans 13 residues. The CDR3 nucleotides are TGTGCCAGCTCCTCGCATGTCGGGCGGGCCCAGCATTTT. Residues: CASSSHVGRAQHF.

This clonotype was observed a handful of times. The chain joins TRBV6-5 to TRBJ2-3, with 8 bases aligning to TRBD2. The CDR3 covers 18 residues. Germline loops: CDR1 MNHEY, CDR2 SVGAGI. V dropped 0 bases and J dropped 3; count of bases not matched to a gene: 11. CDR3 sequence reads: CASSYSLWGGGLTDTQYF. DNA of the CDR3: TGTGCCAGCAGTTACTCCCTCTGGGGCGGGGGGTTGACAGATACGCAGTATTTT.

This clonotype came up many times. This rearrangement joins TRBV29-1 to TRBJ2-1; D assignment may be TRBD1 or TRBD2 (5 bases each). Germline CDR1 reads SQVTM; CDR2 reads ANQGSEA. The length of the CDR3 is 13 residues. The V and J ends lost 3 bases and 8 bases respectively, with 14 bases between them. The CDR3 sequence is CSVDPEGTHEQFF. DNA of the CDR3: TGCAGCGTTGATCCTGAAGGGACCCATGAGCAGTTCTTC.

This clonotype showed up many times. The chain couples TRBV3-1 to TRBJ1-1, with 7 positions matching TRBD1. Germline V gene data show CDR1 as LGHDT and CDR2 as YNNKEL (reference sequence). The CDR3 length is 15 residues. With V trimmed by 1 base and J by 1 base, 3 bases remained unmatched. The CDR3: CASSQVDRRNTEAFF. In nucleotides, the CDR3 is TGTGCCAGCAGCCAAGTGGACAGGCGGAACACTGAAGCTTTCTTT.

V usage is TRBV28 and J usage is TRBJ1-2; TRBD1 might be the D (5 bases). V shed 5 bases and J shed 7 bases, with 11 bases lying between them. The CDR3 loop spans 12 amino acids. Germline CDR1 and CDR2: MDHEN and SYDVKM. The CDR3 DNA reads TGTGCCAGCAGTCCAGGGTCCCTTGGCTACACCTTC. This sequence encodes CASSPGSLGYTF.

Of note for this clonotype: Without the conserved terminal phenylalanine or tryptophan, this CDR3 likely stems from a read error. The chain combines TRBV10-2 with TRBJ2-1, with a possible D match to TRBD2 (5 bases). TRBJ2-5 matches the DNA end more closely, so the J call is doubtful. Looked up from germline, CDR1 is WSHSY and CDR2 is SAAADI. This CDR3 has 13 residues. The CDR3 loop is CASRRAGPETQYL. CDR3 nucleotide sequence: TGCGCCAGCAGGCGGGCAGGCCCAGAGACCCAGTACCTC.

This clonotype was seen repeatedly, ten times or more. CDR3 loop: CASRGQGGINQPQHF. The CDR3 coding sequence is TGTGCCAGCAGAGGACAGGGGGGCATCAATCAGCCCCAGCATTTT. The chain joins TRBV12-3 or TRBV12-4 to TRBJ1-5; 10 bases line up with TRBD1. V was pared by 6 bases and J by 3 bases, with 5 bases of the junction left unmatched. The CDR3 contains 15 residues.

This clonotype was observed at least ten times. The chain links TRBV2 to TRBJ2-5, with 12 bases identical to TRBD2. There are 14 residues in the CDR3. Trimming at V came to 8 bases and at J to 4 bases, leaving 5 bases not matched to a gene. Germline V gene data show CDR1 as SNHLY and CDR2 as FYNNEI. CDR3 sequence reads: CASASGGAGETQYF. Written as DNA, the CDR3 is TGTGCCAGCGCTAGCGGGGGGGCCGGAGAGACCCAGTACTTC.

Of note for this clonotype: Being one base from a much bigger clone, this may be a read error. J is TRBJ1-5 and V is TRBV6-1; tentative D call: TRBD1 (5 bases). The CDR3 runs to 16 residues. Germline-derived CDR1 and CDR2 are MNHNS and SASEGT. The V end was cut by 3 bases, the J end by 5 bases, with 17 bases between. DNA for the CDR3: TGTGCCAGCAGTGACCGGGCGGGGGATAGTTATCAGCCCCAGCATTTT. This sequence encodes CASSDRAGDSYQPQHF.

This clonotype turned up a few times. At one of its ends the junction is not consistent with the germline gene, which may arise from a read error. The chain uses TRBV5-1 and TRBJ1-2, with D hard to call. CDR3 length: 13 amino acids. In germline, CDR1 is SGHRS, CDR2 YFSETQ. The CDR3: CANSLEGFYGYTF. As DNA, the CDR3 is TGCGCCAACAGCTTGGAGGGTTTCTATGGCTACACCTTC.

Details on this clonotype: Possible read error: a much larger clone is one base away. The V gene is TRBV2, the J gene TRBJ2-3; 9 bases fit TRBD1. This CDR3 has 16 residues. Trimming cost V 7 bases and J 5 bases; bases outside gene matches: 13. Germline values: CDR1 SNHLY, CDR2 FYNNEI. The CDR3 sequence: CASTPSGTGSIDTQYF. The CDR3 bases are TGTGCCAGCACCCCCTCCGGGACAGGGAGTATAGATACGCAGTATTTT.

Concerning this clonotype: A read error is possible here, since a much larger clone lies one base away. The CDR3 loop is CASSRGVAIPEQFF. The CDR3 bases are TGTGCCAGCAGCCGGGGGGTGGCTATCCCTGAGCAGTTCTTC. The rearrangement joins TRBV3-1 to TRBJ2-1; D possibly corresponds to TRBD2 (6 bases). Germline V CDR1 and CDR2: LGHDT, YNNKEL (reference sequence). This CDR3 is 14 amino acids long. V was pared by 4 bases and J by 9 bases, with 16 bases between.

This clonotype was found once. The J gene is TRBJ2-2, the V gene TRBV6-2 or TRBV6-3, with TRBD1 matching 9 bases. The CDR3 consists of 16 residues. After removal of 0 bases from V and 4 bases from J, the junction contained 3 bases not matched to a gene. Germline CDR1 is MNHEY and CDR2 is SVGEGT. CDR3 amino acids: CASSYSGQGGTGELFF. CDR3 nucleotides: TGTGCCAGCAGTTACTCGGGACAGGGCGGCACCGGGGAGCTGTTTTTT.

This clonotype was picked up many times. V and J are TRBV3-1 and TRBJ2-1, with D uncertain. CDR1 is LGHDT, CDR2 YNNKEL, per germline (reference sequence). The CDR3 has 12 amino acids. The germline V and J ends were trimmed by 0 bases and 6 bases, with 3 bases remaining between them. The CDR3 loop is CASSQDGNEQFF. DNA of the CDR3: TGTGCCAGCAGCCAAGATGGCAATGAGCAGTTCTTC.

The chain recombines TRBV28 with TRBJ1-6, with D maybe TRBD1 (6 bases). CDR1 is MDHEN and CDR2 is SYDVKM in the germline V gene. The CDR3 contains 14 residues. Trimming took off 6 bases at V and 8 bases at J, with 14 bases between the two ends. The CDR3 sequence: CASRGASWDSPLHF. The CDR3 DNA is TGTGCCAGCAGGGGGGCCTCTTGGGATTCACCCCTCCACTTT.

In its sample, this clonotype was seen many times. The chain links TRBV28 to TRBJ1-2; D not certain. Germline V gene lookup returns CDR1 MDHEN and CDR2 SYDVKM. V shed 2 bases and J shed 6 bases, with 7 bases lying between them. This CDR3 region has 12 residues. The CDR3 region has the DNA TGTGCCAGCAGTTTAAGGGTGGATGGCTACACCTTC. The encoded protein is CASSLRVDGYTF.

This clonotype was observed a few times. The chain recombines TRBV6-2 or TRBV6-3 with TRBJ2-7; D unresolved. V dropped 2 bases and J dropped 7 bases, with 9 bases sitting between them. This CDR3 contains 12 residues. Germline CDR1 is MNHEY and CDR2 is SVGEGT. As DNA, the CDR3 is TGTGCCAGCAGTTACGGTAGGGATGAGCAGTACTTC. Its protein product is CASSYGRDEQYF.

There are many counts of this clonotype. V usage is TRBV11-2 and J usage is TRBJ2-5; 7 positions match TRBD2. The CDR3 loop spans 15 amino acids. Germline CDR1 is SGHAT and CDR2 is FQNNGV. Trimming at V came to 6 bases and at J to 1 base, leaving 8 bases not matched to a gene. The CDR3 is CASRFAGVPQETQYF. As DNA, the CDR3 is TGTGCCAGCAGGTTTGCGGGGGTACCCCAAGAGACCCAGTACTTC.

This clonotype was seen at least ten times. The CDR3 reads CSAGVGLGVGNTQYF. The CDR3 nucleotides are TGCAGTGCGGGGGTAGGACTAGGAGTCGGTAATACGCAGTATTTT. The chain uses TRBV20-1 and TRBJ2-3; 7 nucleotides match TRBD2. Germline V gene sequence: CDR1 DFQATT, CDR2 SNEGSKA (reference sequence). The V gene end was trimmed by 6 bases and the J gene end by 7 bases; junction bases not matched to a gene: 16. The CDR3 runs 15 residues.

This clonotype was seen at least ten times. This chain joins TRBV3-1 and TRBJ1-2; 10 nucleotides line up with TRBD1. The CDR3 runs 13 residues. Trimming at V came to 3 bases and at J to 6 bases, leaving 1 base not matched to a gene. Germline CDR1 LGHDT, CDR2 YNNKEL (reference sequence). The CDR3 is CASSQGQGNGYTF. The CDR3 nucleotides are TGTGCCAGCAGCCAGGGACAGGGGAATGGCTACACCTTC.

This clonotype has only a few counts. Given a much more abundant clone one base away, this may be a read error. The V gene is TRBV6-2 or TRBV6-3, the J gene TRBJ2-1; D not certain. Trimming left V 6 bases short and J 6 bases short, with 6 bases between. This CDR3 comprises 11 residues. Germline V gives CDR1 MNHEY, CDR2 SVGEGT. The CDR3 spells CASRAANEQFF. The CDR3 DNA sequence: TGTGCCAGCAGGGCGGCCAATGAGCAGTTCTTC.

This clonotype was seen only a few times. This chain uses TRBV5-1 with TRBJ2-7; D is unclear. This CDR3 region has 15 residues. CDR1 is SGHRS, CDR2 YFSETQ, per germline. Trimming removed 0 bases from V and 5 bases from J, with 15 bases in between. The DNA of the CDR3 is TGCGCCAGCAGCTTGGACATCTCCCATTTCCACGAGCAGTACTTC. Residues: CASSLDISHFHEQYF. Based on the CDR3 plus reference TRBV5-1 and TRBJ2-7, the full variable domain is KAGVTQTPRYLIKTRGQQVTLSCSPISGHRSVSWYQQTPGQGLQFLFEYFSETQRNKGNFPGRFSGRQFSNSRSEMNVSTLELGDSALYLCASSLDISHFHEQYFGPGTRLTVT.